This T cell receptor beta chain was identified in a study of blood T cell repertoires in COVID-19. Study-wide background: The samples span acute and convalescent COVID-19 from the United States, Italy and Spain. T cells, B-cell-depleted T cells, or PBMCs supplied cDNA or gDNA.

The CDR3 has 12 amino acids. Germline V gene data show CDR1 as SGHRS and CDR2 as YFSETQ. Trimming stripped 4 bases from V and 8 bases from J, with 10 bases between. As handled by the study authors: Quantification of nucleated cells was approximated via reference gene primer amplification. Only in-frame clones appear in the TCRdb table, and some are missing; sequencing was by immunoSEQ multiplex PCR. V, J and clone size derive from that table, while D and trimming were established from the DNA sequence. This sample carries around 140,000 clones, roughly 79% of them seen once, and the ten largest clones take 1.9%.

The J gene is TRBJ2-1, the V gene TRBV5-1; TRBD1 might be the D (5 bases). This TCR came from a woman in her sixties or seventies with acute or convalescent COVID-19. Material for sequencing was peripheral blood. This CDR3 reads CASSPQGHEQFF. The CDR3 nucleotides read TGCGCCAGCAGCCCCCAGGGCCATGAGCAGTTCTTC.